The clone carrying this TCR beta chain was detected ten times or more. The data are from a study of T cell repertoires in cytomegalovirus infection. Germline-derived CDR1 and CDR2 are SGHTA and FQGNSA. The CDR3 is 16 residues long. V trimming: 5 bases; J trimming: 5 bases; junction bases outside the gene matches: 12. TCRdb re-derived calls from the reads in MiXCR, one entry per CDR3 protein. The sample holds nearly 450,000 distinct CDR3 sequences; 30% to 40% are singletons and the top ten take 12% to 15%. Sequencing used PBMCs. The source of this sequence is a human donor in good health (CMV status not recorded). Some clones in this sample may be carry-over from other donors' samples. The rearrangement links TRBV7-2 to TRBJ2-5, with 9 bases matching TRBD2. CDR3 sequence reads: CASSTLLRGGAETQYF. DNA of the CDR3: TGTGCCAGCAGCACCCTCCTTCGCGGGGGGGCCGAGACCCAGTACTTC.